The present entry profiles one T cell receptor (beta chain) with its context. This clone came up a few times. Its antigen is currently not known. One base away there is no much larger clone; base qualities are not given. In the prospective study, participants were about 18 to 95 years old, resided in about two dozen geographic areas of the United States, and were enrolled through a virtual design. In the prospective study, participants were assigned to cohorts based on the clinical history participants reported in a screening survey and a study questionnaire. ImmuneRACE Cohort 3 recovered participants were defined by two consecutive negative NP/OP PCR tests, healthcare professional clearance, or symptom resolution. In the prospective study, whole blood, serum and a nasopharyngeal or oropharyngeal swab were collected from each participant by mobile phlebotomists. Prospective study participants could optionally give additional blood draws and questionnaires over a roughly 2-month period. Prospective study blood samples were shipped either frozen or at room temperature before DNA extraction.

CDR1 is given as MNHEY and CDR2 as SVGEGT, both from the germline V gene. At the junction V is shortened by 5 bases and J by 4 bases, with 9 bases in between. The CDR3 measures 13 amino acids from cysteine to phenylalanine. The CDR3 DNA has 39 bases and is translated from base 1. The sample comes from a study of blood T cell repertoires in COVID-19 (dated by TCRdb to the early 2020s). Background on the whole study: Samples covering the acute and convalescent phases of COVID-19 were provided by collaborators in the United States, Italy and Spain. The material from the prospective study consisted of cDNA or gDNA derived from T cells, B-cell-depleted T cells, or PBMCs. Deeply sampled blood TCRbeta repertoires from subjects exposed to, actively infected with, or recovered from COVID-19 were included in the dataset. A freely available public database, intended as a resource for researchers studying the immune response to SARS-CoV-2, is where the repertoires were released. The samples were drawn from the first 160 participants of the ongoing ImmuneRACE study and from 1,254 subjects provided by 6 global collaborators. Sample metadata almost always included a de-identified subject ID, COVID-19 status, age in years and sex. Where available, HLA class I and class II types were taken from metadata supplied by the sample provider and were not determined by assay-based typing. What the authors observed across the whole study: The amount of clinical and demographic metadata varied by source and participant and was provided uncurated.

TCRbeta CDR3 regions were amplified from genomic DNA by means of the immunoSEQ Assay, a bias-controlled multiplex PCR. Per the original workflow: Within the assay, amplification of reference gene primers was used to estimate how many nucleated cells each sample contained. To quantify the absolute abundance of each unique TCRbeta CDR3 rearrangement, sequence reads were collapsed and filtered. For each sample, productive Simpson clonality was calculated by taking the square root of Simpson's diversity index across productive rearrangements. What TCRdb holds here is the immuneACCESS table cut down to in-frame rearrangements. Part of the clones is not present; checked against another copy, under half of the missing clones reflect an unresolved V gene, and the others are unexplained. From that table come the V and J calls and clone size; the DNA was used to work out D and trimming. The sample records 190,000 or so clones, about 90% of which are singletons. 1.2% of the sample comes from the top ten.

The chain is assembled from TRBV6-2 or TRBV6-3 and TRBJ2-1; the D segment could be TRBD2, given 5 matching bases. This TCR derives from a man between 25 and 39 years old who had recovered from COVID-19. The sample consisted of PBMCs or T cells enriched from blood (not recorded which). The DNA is TGTGCCAGCAGTGCGAGCGGATACAATGAGCAGTTCTTC. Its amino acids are CASSASGYNEQFF.